The clone carrying this TCR beta chain was detected ten times or more. The antigen remains unidentified. It was genomic DNA that served as the template for profiling TCR beta VDJ and CDR3. In TCRdb, the reads were re-called with MiXCR into one record per CDR3 protein. Of about 200,000 distinct CDR3 sequences in the sample, 34% were seen once. This specimen comes from a study of CD8+CD57+ T cells in acquired aplastic anemia. Regarding the study as a whole: Patients and controls had CD8+ Simpson's diversity values that were not significantly distinct.

The CDR3 contains 17 residues. Trimming took 3 bases from V and 0 from J, leaving 18 bases between them. The germline V gene has CDR1 DFQATT and CDR2 SNEGSKA (reference sequence). The chain has TRBV20-1 and TRBJ2-1, with D possibly TRBD2 on 6 matching bases. Sequencing was carried out using sorted CD4+, CD8+, or CD8+CD57+ T cells (not recorded which) from PBMCs. This receptor was identified in a human donor in good health, serving as a control. DNA of the CDR3: TGCAGTGCTAGCAGTAGCGGAGCTGGTAGCTCCTACAATGAGCAGTTCTTC. Its translation: CSASSSGAGSSYNEQFF.